This T cell receptor beta chain derives from a study of shared clonotypes between healthy human individuals. Study-wide context: With ages of 18 to 49, the donors were a couple of women and a few men.

The study, taken as a whole, reports: Generally, naive subsets came out with larger estimated richness than memory subsets. Tissues were not sampled, only blood, and their repertoires likely differ.

The table came from immunoSEQ multiplex PCR; TCRdb's copy has only in-frame clones and leaves some out. The table shows over 1.4 million clones, with roughly 95% occurring only once. With regard to this clone: As yet, its antigen is unknown.

The ends were cut back, 6 bases at V and 3 bases at J, with 8 bases in the middle. Germline V gene sequence: CDR1 KGHSH, CDR2 LQKENI. This CDR3 has 13 amino acids. Sequenced material: naive CD4+ T cells sorted from blood. Indicated subset: CD45RA+ positively selected. The source of this sequence is a man aged 25 to 45 in good health. The chain employs TRBV18 and TRBJ1-4; no reliable D call. This chain's CDR3 is CASSWTANEKLFF. The CDR3 nucleotides read TGTGCCAGCTCGTGGACCGCTAATGAAAAACTGTTTTTT.